This T cell receptor beta chain was recovered during a study of T cell repertoires in cytomegalovirus infection. Study as a whole: Both a matching HLA type and CMV infection were indicated by public TCR beta signatures. General study results and limits: HLA-C-restricted CMV-specific TCR beta clonotypes prevailed in the ex vivo response. Identification of carriers of CMV plus the relevant HLA was performed using cumulative public TCR beta family frequency.

This clonotype was counted between two and nine times. Its target is not known. MiXCR, run by TCRdb on the reads, gives a single entry per CDR3 protein. The repertoire holds around 240,000 distinct CDR3 sequences, with 22% as singletons. The sequencing input was CD8+ T cells from PBMCs. The source of this sequence is a human donor in good health (CMV status not recorded). Some clones in this sample may be carry-over from other donors' samples.

The CDR3 here is CSAPIAGNYEQYF. The CDR3 DNA follows: TGCAGTGCCCCAATAGCGGGGAACTACGAGCAGTACTTC. J is TRBJ2-7 and V is TRBV20-1, with 8 bases identical to TRBD2. CDR3 length: 13 amino acids. Germline CDR1 DFQATT, CDR2 SNEGSKA (reference sequence). Germline trimming cut 6 bases from V and 3 bases from J; bases unmatched to any gene: 7.